What follows are 29 T cell receptor beta chains derived from one specimen sequenced in a study of blood T cell repertoires in COVID-19. The repertoire was sequenced with immunoSEQ multiplex PCR; TCRdb's copy has only in-frame clones and lacks some. The table lists about 310,000 clones, about 88% of them singletons. What was sequenced was PBMCs or T cells enriched from blood (not recorded which). These TCRs come from a woman in her thirties or forties who had recovered from COVID-19.

The rearrangement joins TRBV11-3 to TRBJ2-5; 16 bases align to TRBD2. Germline V gene data show CDR1 as SGHNT and CDR2 as YENEEA. V gave up 5 bases and J gave up 5 bases; unmatched junction bases: 14. This CDR3 has 19 amino acids. CDR3 sequence: CASSRGRGLAGGSTETQYF. CDR3 DNA: TGTGCCAGCAGCAGGGGGAGGGGACTAGCGGGAGGGTCAACGGAGACCCAGTACTTC.

CDR3 in amino acids: CASSPRAGPEETQYF. In nucleotides, the CDR3 is TGTGCCAGCTCACCGCGGGCAGGCCCCGAGGAGACCCAGTACTTC. The gene calls are TRBV18 and TRBJ2-5; tentatively, D is TRBD2 (5 bases). Germline V gene sequence: CDR1 KGHSH, CDR2 LQKENI. Deletions cut 3 bases from V and 5 bases from J, with 16 bases between. The CDR3 is made up of 15 amino acids.

This chain links TRBV6-5 with TRBJ1-1; D gene unclear. The CDR3 covers 13 residues. V lost 5 bases and J lost 0, with 7 bases in between. Germline CDR1 reads MNHEY; CDR2 reads SVGAGI. CDR3 region: CASSTTLNTEAFF. The CDR3 DNA is TGTGCCAGCAGTACCACTCTGAACACTGAAGCTTTCTTT.

This chain uses TRBV7-2 with TRBJ2-5; possibly TRBD2 for D (6 bases). The ends were cut back, 1 base at V and 9 bases at J, with 18 bases in the middle. The CDR3 is 15 amino acids. CDR1 is SGHTA and CDR2 is FQGNSA in the germline V gene. CDR3 DNA sequence: TGTGCCAGCAGCTTAGGGGCCCCATGGGGGGAGGCCCAGTACTTC. This codes for CASSLGAPWGEAQYF.

The chain couples TRBV15 to TRBJ2-7; 7 nucleotides agree with TRBD1. Germline V gene data show CDR1 as LNHNV and CDR2 as YYDKDF (reference sequence). Trimming cost V 0 bases and J 1 base; bases outside gene matches: 6. The CDR3 length is 16 residues. The CDR3 nucleotides read TGTGCCACCAGCAGAGATCTCAACAGGGGTTCCTACGAGCAGTACTTC. It codes for CATSRDLNRGSYEQYF.

The rearrangement links TRBV19 to TRBJ2-3; 9 nucleotides line up with TRBD2. The trim removed 5 bases at V and 0 bases at J, leaving 12 bases unmatched. Germline V lookup: CDR1 LNHDA, CDR2 SQIVND (reference sequence). The CDR3 length is 18 residues. The CDR3 loop reads CASSELGVSGGSTDTQYF. CDR3 coding DNA: TGTGCCAGTAGTGAACTTGGTGTTAGCGGGGGTAGCACAGATACGCAGTATTTT. The whole variable domain, remainder taken from reference TRBV19 and TRBJ2-3, is DGGITQSPKYLFRKEGQNVTLSCEQNLNHDAMYWYRQDPGQGLRLIYYSQIVNDFQKGDIAEGYSVSREKKESFPLTVTSAQKNPTAFYLCASSELGVSGGSTDTQYFGPGTRLTVL.

V gene TRBV7-8 combines with J gene TRBJ1-2; 7 nucleotides agree with TRBD1. The CDR3 consists of 13 residues. The germline V gene has CDR1 SGHVS and CDR2 FQNEAQ. V gave up 1 base and J gave up 8 bases; unmatched junction bases: 4. The CDR3 coding sequence is TGTGCCAGCAGCTTAGACAGGGGTAGAGGCTACACCTTC. The encoded protein is CASSLDRGRGYTF.

This sequence joins TRBV7-9 and TRBJ2-2; 7 positions match TRBD1. V was clipped by 4 bases and J by 7 bases; unmatched bases: 15. Germline V CDR1 and CDR2: SEHNR, FQNEAQ (reference sequence). The CDR3 sequence is 17 residues long. The CDR3 reads CASSSPGSGGIDGELFF. CDR3 DNA: TGTGCCAGCAGCTCCCCTGGCTCAGGGGGAATCGACGGGGAGCTGTTTTTT.

J is TRBJ2-7 and V is TRBV7-2, with 7 nucleotides matching TRBD2. Germline V lookup: CDR1 SGHTA, CDR2 FQGNSA. The V gene end was trimmed by 1 base and the J gene end by 6 bases; junction bases not matched to a gene: 9. This CDR3 contains 15 residues. The CDR3 nucleotides read TGTGCCAGCAGCTTAGGCGGGGGAGGTGGTCGCGAGCAGTACTTC. Its protein is CASSLGGGGGREQYF.

V and J are TRBV5-1 and TRBJ1-4, with 8 bases lining up with TRBD1. This CDR3 has 15 residues. The ends lost 3 bases at V and 6 bases at J; junction bases unmatched: 7. Germline CDR1 and CDR2: SGHRS and YFSETQ. As DNA, the CDR3 is TGCGCCAGCAGCTGGTCAGGGGGCGGGGATGAAAAACTGTTTTTT. It translates to CASSWSGGGDEKLFF. The full variable domain, rest sourced from reference TRBV5-1 and TRBJ1-4, is KAGVTQTPRYLIKTRGQQVTLSCSPISGHRSVSWYQQTPGQGLQFLFEYFSETQRNKGNFPGRFSGRQFSNSRSEMNVSTLELGDSALYLCASSWSGGGDEKLFFGSGTQLSVL.

The chain links TRBV27 to TRBJ2-1, with TRBD2 identical over 7 bases. Germline CDR1 MNHEY, CDR2 SMNVEV (reference sequence). The length of the CDR3 is 14 residues. Trimming cost V 8 bases and J 0 bases; bases outside gene matches: 4. The CDR3 protein is CASGGGSSYNEQFF. CDR3 sequence (DNA): TGTGCCAGCGGTGGCGGGAGCTCCTACAATGAGCAGTTCTTC.

V and J are TRBV2 and TRBJ2-4; D remains unclear. The germline CDR1 and CDR2 sequences are SNHLY and FYNNEI. There are 15 residues in the CDR3. The V end was cut by 0 bases, the J end by 9 bases, with 15 bases between. CDR3 DNA: TGTGCCAGCAGTGAAGCGCTTCAGCCAGCTAGCATTCAGTACTTC. It specifies CASSEALQPASIQYF.

The rearrangement links TRBV9 to TRBJ2-3; 10 bases fit TRBD2. With V trimmed by 8 bases and J by 1 base, 7 bases remained unmatched. CDR3 length: 15 residues. Germline-derived CDR1 and CDR2 are SGDLS and YYNGEE. The CDR3 nucleotides are TGTGCCAGTGCTAGCGGGAGTCCCGGCACAGATACGCAGTATTTT. As protein: CASASGSPGTDTQYF.

The V call is TRBV6-5, the J call TRBJ2-7, with 9 bases fitting TRBD2. The junction had 6 bases not matched to a gene; V was cut back by 1 base and J by 2 bases. The CDR3 loop spans 16 amino acids. Germline loops: CDR1 MNHEY, CDR2 SVGAGI. The CDR3 spells CASSYYAGGNTYEQYF. The CDR3 DNA sequence: TGTGCCAGCAGTTACTATGCGGGAGGGAACACCTACGAGCAGTACTTC.

This clone was seen more than once but under ten times. V is TRBV2 and J is TRBJ2-3; 15 nucleotides agree with TRBD2. CDR3 size: 17 residues. J gave up 9 bases and V 7 bases, and 14 bases lay outside the gene matches. CDR1 and CDR2 (germline): SNHLY, FYNNEI. The CDR3 bases are TGTGCCAGCATTGACTCCGGGACTAGCGGGAGGACGTCAACGCAGTATTTT. As protein: CASIDSGTSGRTSTQYF.

This clone was counted a single time. The chain employs TRBV19 and TRBJ1-5, with D possibly matching TRBD1 (5 bases). CDR3 length: 15 residues. Germline CDR1 is LNHDA and CDR2 is SQIVND (reference sequence). V was shortened by 6 bases and J by 3 bases, with 15 bases between the two germline ends. The CDR3 DNA follows: TGTGCCAGTAGGGAGTGGGGGGGGAACAATCAGCCCCAGCATTTT. This gives the protein CASREWGGNNQPQHF.

The gene calls are TRBV2 and TRBJ1-1, with D tentatively TRBD1 (6 bases). Germline V gene sequence: CDR1 SNHLY, CDR2 FYNNEI. The ends were cut back, 4 bases at V and 6 bases at J, with 15 bases in the middle. The CDR3 runs 14 residues. The CDR3 loop is CASSGVRGWAEAFF. The CDR3 DNA follows: TGTGCCAGCAGTGGGGTCAGGGGATGGGCTGAAGCTTTCTTT.

The genes are TRBV7-8 and TRBJ2-1; perhaps TRBD2 as D (5 bases). V gave up 1 base and J gave up 3 bases, with 10 bases separating them. The CDR3 length is 15 residues. The germline V gene encodes CDR1 SGHVS and CDR2 FQNEAQ. The CDR3 spells CASSLGRPIYNEQFF. The CDR3 DNA reads as TGTGCCAGCAGCTTAGGGAGGCCCATCTACAATGAGCAGTTCTTC. Together with reference TRBV7-8 and TRBJ2-1, the CDR3 gives the full variable domain: GAGVSQSPRYKVAKRGQDVALRCDPISGHVSLFWYQQALGQGPEFLTYFQNEAQLDKSGLPSDRFFAERPEGSVSTLKIQRTQQEDSAVYLCASSLGRPIYNEQFFGPGTRLTVL.

The V and J genes are TRBV5-1 and TRBJ2-3; tentative D call: TRBD2 (5 bases). The CDR3 runs 15 residues. Trimming removed 0 bases from V and 4 bases from J, with 12 bases in between. The germline V gene encodes CDR1 SGHRS and CDR2 YFSETQ. The CDR3 spells CASSLGLPEADTQYF. CDR3 DNA: TGCGCCAGCAGCTTGGGCCTTCCGGAGGCAGATACGCAGTATTTT.

For this clone: At one boundary the junction diverges from the germline segment, which might be a read error. The chain is built from TRBV7-7 and TRBJ2-3; D tentatively reads TRBD1 or TRBD2 (6 bases each). The CDR3 length is 13 residues. Germline values: CDR1 SSHAT, CDR2 FNYEAQ (reference sequence). CDR3 protein: CASSLGGRDTQYF. The CDR3 bases are TGTGCTAGCAGCTTAGGGGGGCGGGATACGCAGTATTTT.

The V and J genes are TRBV2 and TRBJ1-2, with D perhaps TRBD1 (5 bases). The V and J ends lost 8 bases and 6 bases respectively, with 13 bases between them. The CDR3 length is 12 residues. CDR1 is SNHLY and CDR2 is FYNNEI in the germline V gene. The DNA for the CDR3 is TGTGCCAGCGGGGCCTTTACCAATGGCTACACCTTC. Amino acids: CASGAFTNGYTF.

The V and J genes are TRBV10-2 and TRBJ2-2, with D possibly being TRBD2 (6 bases). V lost 0 bases and J lost 6, with 8 bases in between. The CDR3 length is 14 residues. The germline gives CDR1 WSHSY, CDR2 SAAADI. The CDR3 bases are TGCGCCAGCAGTGAGTCGGGGGGTCCCGGGGAGCTGTTTTTT. Translating gives CASSESGGPGELFF.

This clone appeared a single time. The DNA of the CDR3 is TGTGCCAGCAGCTCACAGGCGAGCTCTGGAAACACCATATATTTT. This encodes CASSSQASSGNTIYF. J is TRBJ1-3 and V is TRBV7-2; the D gene is possibly TRBD1 (5 bases). The CDR3 totals 15 residues. Trimming took off 4 bases at V and 0 bases at J, with 10 bases between the two ends. Per the germline V gene, CDR1 is SGHTA and CDR2 is FQGNSA.

V gene TRBV7-3 combines with J gene TRBJ1-3; no reliable D call. In germline, CDR1 is SGHTA, CDR2 FQGTGA. V was cut by 6 bases and J by 4 bases, with 10 bases left in between. The CDR3 is made up of 13 amino acids. CDR3 protein: CASSLPSGNTIYF. Here the CDR3 DNA reads TGTGCCAGCAGTTTACCCTCCGGAAACACCATATATTTT.

This clone was counted a single time. The rearrangement links TRBV3-1 (or the pseudogene TRBV3-2) to TRBJ1-5; 9 bases are a match to TRBD1. Per the germline V gene, CDR1 is LGHDT and CDR2 is YNNKEL (reference sequence). Trimming took 4 bases from V and 2 from J; bases not matched to a gene: 3. The CDR3 sequence is 15 residues long. The CDR3, as DNA: TGTGCCAGCAGCCCAACAGGGGGCGGCAATCAGCCCCAGCATTTT. Amino acids: CASSPTGGGNQPQHF.

The chain uses TRBV7-2 and TRBJ1-2, with D hard to call. CDR3 length: 14 residues. Per the germline V gene, CDR1 is SGHTA and CDR2 is FQGNSA. V was clipped by 0 bases and J by 3 bases, with 8 bases between them. CDR3 residues: CASSLARRYYGYTF. The CDR3 nucleotides are TGTGCCAGCAGCTTAGCGCGCAGGTACTATGGCTACACCTTC.

J is TRBJ2-7 and V is TRBV5-6; maybe TRBD1 (6 bases). In germline, CDR1 is SGHDT, CDR2 YYEEEE. V dropped 0 bases and J dropped 3 bases, with 10 bases sitting between them. CDR3 length equals 14 residues. The CDR3 DNA follows: TGTGCCAGCAGCTTGGGCAGGGGCCGCTACGAGCAGTACTTC. It yields the protein CASSLGRGRYEQYF.

The rearrangement uses TRBV2 and TRBJ1-2; the match to TRBD1 covers 11 bases. CDR1 is SNHLY and CDR2 is FYNNEI in the germline V gene. V shed 6 bases and J 3 bases; nucleotides not matched to a gene: 6. This CDR3 comprises 15 residues. The chain's CDR3 is CASSVPGQGDYGYTF. The CDR3 coding sequence is TGTGCCAGCAGCGTCCCGGGACAGGGGGACTATGGCTACACCTTC. Combining the CDR3 with reference TRBV2 and TRBJ1-2 gives the whole variable domain EPEVTQTPSHQVTQMGQEVILRCVPISNHLYFYWYRQILGQKVEFLVSFYNNEISEKSEIFDDQFSVERPDGSNFTLKIRSTKLEDSAMYFCASSVPGQGDYGYTFGSGTRLTVV.

This chain uses TRBV27 with TRBJ2-7, with D perhaps TRBD2 (5 bases). The germline V gene encodes CDR1 MNHEY and CDR2 SMNVEV (reference sequence). The V gene lost 5 bases and the J gene lost 4 bases, with 15 bases spanning the gap. The CDR3 is made up of 14 amino acids. In DNA, the CDR3 is TGTGCCAGCAGTCCGAGGGCAGGTTATTACGAGCAGTACTTC. The encoded protein is CASSPRAGYYEQYF.